This TCR beta chain was recovered during a study of shared clonotypes between healthy human individuals. Study observations and caveats: All-four-donor shared clonotypes had higher generation probabilities than non-shared clonotypes did. Sequencing of the sorted subsets was shown by rarefaction to be incomplete despite large depth.

Trimming left V 1 base short and J 7 bases short, with 10 bases between. This CDR3 spans 14 amino acids. Germline CDR1 reads SGHVS; CDR2 reads FNYEAQ. Each donor was a Caucasian adult residing in Nashville, Tennessee. Each subset's genomic DNA was split evenly across several immunoSEQ plates. Libraries were prepared by immunoSEQ multiplex PCR; TCRdb keeps only in-frame clonotypes and omits some of them. Of about 1.1 million clones listed, 75% to 85% were seen once; the top ten hold roughly 0.56%. With regard to this clone: What it binds is unknown.

The source material was memory CD4+ T cells from PBMCs. The sample's subset: CD45RA-negative fraction. This chain uses TRBV7-6 with TRBJ2-2, with D maybe TRBD2 (6 bases). This sequence was found in a man aged 18 to 29 in good health. Some clones in this sample may be carry-over from other donors' samples. In nucleotides, the CDR3 is TGTGCCAGCAGCTTAGGGAGGGACCGCGGGGAGCTGTTTTTT. It translates to CASSLGRDRGELFF.